The clone carrying this T cell receptor beta chain was counted many times. As yet, its antigen is unknown. This specimen comes from a study of naive and memory T cell subsets. General observations from the study: TCR transcript changes with activation or differentiation may affect this RNA method.

Ligated cDNA underwent four rounds of PCR with nested alpha and beta constant region primers and SP2. TCRdb itself ran the UMI-ligation and nested PCR reads through MiXCR, one entry per CDR3 protein. This sample yields around 30,000 distinct CDR3 sequences, of which approximately 6.7% are seen a single time; 3.1% belongs to the top ten. Germline V gives CDR1 MNHEY, CDR2 SMNVEV (reference sequence). The length of the CDR3 is 13 residues. The J segment lost 6 bases and the V segment lost 9 bases, leaving 8 bases of the junction unmatched. The treatment is: skin biopsy from PPD injection site in Mantoux-positive individual. The library had UMIs added by 3' ligation of an oligonucleotide to TCR cDNA. Skin biopsies came from PPD injection sites in Mantoux-positive individuals. Input was about 1 to 1,100 ng of DNase-treated total RNA without cell sorting.

V is TRBV27 and J is TRBJ1-5, with 7 positions matching TRBD1. The sequencing here drew on skin, taken from a tuberculin skin test site. The source is an adult in good health. CDR3 region: CASSDRVTQPQHF. The DNA of the CDR3 is TGTGCCAGTTCCGACAGGGTTACTCAGCCCCAGCATTTT.